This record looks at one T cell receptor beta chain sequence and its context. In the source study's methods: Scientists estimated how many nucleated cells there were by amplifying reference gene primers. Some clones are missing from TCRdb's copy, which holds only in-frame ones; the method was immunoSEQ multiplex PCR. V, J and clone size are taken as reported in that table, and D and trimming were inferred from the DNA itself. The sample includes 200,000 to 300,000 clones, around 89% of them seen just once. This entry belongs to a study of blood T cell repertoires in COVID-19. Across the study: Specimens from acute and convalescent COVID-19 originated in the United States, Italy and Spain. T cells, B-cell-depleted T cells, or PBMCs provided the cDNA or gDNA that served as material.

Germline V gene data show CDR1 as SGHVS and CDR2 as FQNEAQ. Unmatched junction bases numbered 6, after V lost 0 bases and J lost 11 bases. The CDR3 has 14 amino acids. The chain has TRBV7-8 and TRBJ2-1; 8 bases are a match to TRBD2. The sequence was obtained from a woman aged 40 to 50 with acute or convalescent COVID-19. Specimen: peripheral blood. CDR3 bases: TGTGCCAGCAGCTTAGCTCGGGGGGGGCCAAAGCAGTTCTTC. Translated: CASSLARGGPKQFF.